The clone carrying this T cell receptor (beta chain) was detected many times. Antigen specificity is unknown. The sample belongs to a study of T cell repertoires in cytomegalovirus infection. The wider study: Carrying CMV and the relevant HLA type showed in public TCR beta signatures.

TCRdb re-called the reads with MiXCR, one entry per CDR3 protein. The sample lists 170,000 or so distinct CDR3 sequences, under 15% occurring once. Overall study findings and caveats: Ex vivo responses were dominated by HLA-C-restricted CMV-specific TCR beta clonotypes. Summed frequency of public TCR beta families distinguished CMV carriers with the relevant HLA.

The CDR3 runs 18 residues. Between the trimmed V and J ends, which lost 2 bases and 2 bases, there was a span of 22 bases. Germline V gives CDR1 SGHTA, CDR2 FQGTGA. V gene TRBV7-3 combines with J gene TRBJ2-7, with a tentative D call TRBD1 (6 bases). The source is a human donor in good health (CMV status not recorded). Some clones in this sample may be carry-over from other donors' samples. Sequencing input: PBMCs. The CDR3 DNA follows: TGTGCCAGCAGCTTACGCGGTCCCGGGACATCTTTGCCCTACGAGCAGTACTTC. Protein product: CASSLRGPGTSLPYEQYF.